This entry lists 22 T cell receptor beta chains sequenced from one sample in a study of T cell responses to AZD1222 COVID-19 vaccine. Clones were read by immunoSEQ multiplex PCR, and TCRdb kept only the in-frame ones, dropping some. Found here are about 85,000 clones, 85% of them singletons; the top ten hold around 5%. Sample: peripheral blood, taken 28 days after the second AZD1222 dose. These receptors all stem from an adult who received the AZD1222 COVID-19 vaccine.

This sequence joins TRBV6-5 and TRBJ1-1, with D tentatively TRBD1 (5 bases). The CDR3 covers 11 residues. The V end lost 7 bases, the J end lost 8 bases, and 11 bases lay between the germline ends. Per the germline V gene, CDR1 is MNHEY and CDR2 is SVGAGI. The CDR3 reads CASKRRDEAFF. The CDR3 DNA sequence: TGTGCCAGCAAGCGCCGGGACGAAGCTTTCTTT.

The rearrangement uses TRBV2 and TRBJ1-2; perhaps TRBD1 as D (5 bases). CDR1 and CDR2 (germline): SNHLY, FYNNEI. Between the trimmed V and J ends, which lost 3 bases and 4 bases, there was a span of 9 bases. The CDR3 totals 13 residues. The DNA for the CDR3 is TGTGCCAGCAGTGAGGGGGACCTCTATGGCTACACCTTC. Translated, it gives CASSEGDLYGYTF.

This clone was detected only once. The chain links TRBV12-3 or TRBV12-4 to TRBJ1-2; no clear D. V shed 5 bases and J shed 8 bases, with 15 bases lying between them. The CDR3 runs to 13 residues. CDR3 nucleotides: TGTGCCAGCAGTCCGTCGTATCGGCGGGGCTACACCTTC. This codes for CASSPSYRRGYTF.

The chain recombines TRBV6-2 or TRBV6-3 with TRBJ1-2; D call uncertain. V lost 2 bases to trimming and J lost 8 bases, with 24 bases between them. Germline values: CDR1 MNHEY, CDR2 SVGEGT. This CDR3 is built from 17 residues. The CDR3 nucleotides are TGTGCCAGCAGTTACGTGGTCATGAGGGCTTGGACCGGCGGCTACACCTTC. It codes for CASSYVVMRAWTGGYTF.

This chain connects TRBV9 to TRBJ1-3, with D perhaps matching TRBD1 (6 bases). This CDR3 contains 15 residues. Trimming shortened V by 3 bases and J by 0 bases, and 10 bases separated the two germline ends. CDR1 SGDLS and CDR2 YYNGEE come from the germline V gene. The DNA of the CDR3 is TGTGCCAGCAGCGGAGGGACATACTCTGGAAACACCATATATTTT. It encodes CASSGGTYSGNTIYF.

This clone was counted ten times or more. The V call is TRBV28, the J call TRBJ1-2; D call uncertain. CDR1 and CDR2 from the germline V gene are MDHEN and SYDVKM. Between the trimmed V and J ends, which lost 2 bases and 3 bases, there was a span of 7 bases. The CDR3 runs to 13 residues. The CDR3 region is CASSLTDYYGYTF. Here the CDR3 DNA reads TGTGCCAGCAGTTTAACGGACTACTATGGCTACACCTTC.

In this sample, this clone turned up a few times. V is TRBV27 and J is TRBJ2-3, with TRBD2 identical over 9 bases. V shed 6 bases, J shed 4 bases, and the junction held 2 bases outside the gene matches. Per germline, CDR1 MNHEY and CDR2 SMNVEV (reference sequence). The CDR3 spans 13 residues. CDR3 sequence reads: CASRAGGADTQYF. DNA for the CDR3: TGTGCCAGCAGAGCGGGGGGTGCAGATACGCAGTATTTT.

The CDR3 nucleotides are TGCGCCAGCAGCACTTGGGATTTTGGGGGCACAGATACGCAGTATTTT. Its protein product is CASSTWDFGGTDTQYF. This sequence joins TRBV5-1 and TRBJ2-3; no clear D. V lost 4 bases to trimming and J lost 1 base, with 16 bases between them. The CDR3 is 16 residues long. The germline CDR1 and CDR2 sequences are SGHRS and YFSETQ.

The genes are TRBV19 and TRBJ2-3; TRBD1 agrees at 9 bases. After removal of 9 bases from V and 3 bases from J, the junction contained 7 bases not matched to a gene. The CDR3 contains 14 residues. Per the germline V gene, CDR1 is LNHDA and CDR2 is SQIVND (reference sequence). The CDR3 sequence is CASNLGTGTDTQYF. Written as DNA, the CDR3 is TGTGCCAGCAATCTTGGGACAGGGACAGATACGCAGTATTTT.

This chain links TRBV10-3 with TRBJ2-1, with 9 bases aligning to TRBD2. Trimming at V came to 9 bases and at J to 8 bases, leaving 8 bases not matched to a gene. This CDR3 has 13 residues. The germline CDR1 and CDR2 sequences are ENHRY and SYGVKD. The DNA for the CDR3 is TGTGCCATTCGGGCTAGCGGGGAGGATGAGCAGTTCTTC. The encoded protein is CAIRASGEDEQFF.

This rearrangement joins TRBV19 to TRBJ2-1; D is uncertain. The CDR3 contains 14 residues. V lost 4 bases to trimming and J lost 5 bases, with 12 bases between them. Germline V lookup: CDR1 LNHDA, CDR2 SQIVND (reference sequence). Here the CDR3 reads CASSKGSLNNEQFF. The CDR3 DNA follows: TGTGCCAGTAGTAAGGGCTCCTTAAACAATGAGCAGTTCTTC.

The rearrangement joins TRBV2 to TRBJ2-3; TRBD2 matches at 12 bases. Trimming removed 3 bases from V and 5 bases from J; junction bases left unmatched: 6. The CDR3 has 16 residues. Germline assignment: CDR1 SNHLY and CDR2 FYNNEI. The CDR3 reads CASSEQGLAGRDTQYF. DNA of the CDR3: TGTGCCAGCAGTGAGCAGGGACTAGCGGGCCGAGATACGCAGTATTTT.

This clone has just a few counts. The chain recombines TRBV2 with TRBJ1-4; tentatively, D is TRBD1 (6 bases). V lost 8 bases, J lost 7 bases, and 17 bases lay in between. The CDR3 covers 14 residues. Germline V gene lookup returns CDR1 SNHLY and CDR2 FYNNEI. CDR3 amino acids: CASSVQGFGEKLFF. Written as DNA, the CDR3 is TGTGCCAGCTCAGTCCAGGGGTTCGGTGAAAAACTGTTTTTT.

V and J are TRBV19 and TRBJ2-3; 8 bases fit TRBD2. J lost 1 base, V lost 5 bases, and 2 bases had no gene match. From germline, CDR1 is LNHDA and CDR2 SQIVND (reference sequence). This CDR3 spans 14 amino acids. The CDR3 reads CASSSLAGTDTQYF. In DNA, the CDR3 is TGTGCCAGTAGTTCACTAGCGGGCACAGATACGCAGTATTTT.

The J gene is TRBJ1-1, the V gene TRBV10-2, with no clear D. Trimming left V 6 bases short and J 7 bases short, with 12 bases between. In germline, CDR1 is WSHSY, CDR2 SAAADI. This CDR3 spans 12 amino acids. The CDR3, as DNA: TGCGCCAGCAGACGGGGAGGTAGTGAAGCTTTCTTT. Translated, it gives CASRRGGSEAFF.

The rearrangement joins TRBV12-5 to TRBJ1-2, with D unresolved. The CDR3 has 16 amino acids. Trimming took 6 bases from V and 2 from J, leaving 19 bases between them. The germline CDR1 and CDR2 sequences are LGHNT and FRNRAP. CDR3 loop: CASGPSSWLTNYGYTF. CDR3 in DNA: TGTGCTAGTGGCCCCTCTTCATGGCTCACGAACTATGGCTACACCTTC.

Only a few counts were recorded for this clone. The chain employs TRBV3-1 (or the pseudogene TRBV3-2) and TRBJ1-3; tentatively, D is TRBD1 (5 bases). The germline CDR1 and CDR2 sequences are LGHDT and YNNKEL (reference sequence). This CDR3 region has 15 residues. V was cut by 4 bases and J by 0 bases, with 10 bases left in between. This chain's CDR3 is CASSLGTSSGNTIYF. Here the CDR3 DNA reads TGTGCCAGCAGCCTCGGGACTTCCTCTGGAAACACCATATATTTT.

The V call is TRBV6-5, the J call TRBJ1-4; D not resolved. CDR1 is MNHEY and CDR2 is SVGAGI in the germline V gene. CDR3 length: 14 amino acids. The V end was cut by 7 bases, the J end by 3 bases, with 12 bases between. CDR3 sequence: CASTFNPSNEKLFF. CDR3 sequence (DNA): TGTGCCAGCACCTTTAACCCTTCTAATGAAAAACTGTTTTTT.

The CDR3 sequence: CASSLSQRGRTDTQYF. The CDR3 DNA is TGTGCCAGCAGCTTATCGCAGCGGGGGCGCACAGATACGCAGTATTTT. The rearrangement uses TRBV7-9 and TRBJ2-3; 8 bases are a match to TRBD2. Germline V gene sequence: CDR1 SEHNR, CDR2 FQNEAQ (reference sequence). The trim removed 2 bases at V and 1 base at J, leaving 5 bases unmatched. The CDR3 covers 16 residues.

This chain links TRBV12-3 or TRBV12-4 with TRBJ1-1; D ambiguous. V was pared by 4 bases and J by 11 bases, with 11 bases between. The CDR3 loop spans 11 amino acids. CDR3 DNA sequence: TGTGCCAGCAGTTGGGAGACCAGGGCTTTCTTT. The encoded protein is CASSWETRAFF.

The CDR3 spells CASSLGLASGANVLTF. For the CDR3, the DNA is TGTGCCAGCAGCTTGGGACTAGCCTCTGGGGCCAACGTCCTGACTTTC. The rearrangement uses TRBV7-2 and TRBJ2-6; TRBD2 matches at 9 bases. Trimming removed 3 bases from V and 0 bases from J; junction bases left unmatched: 0. CDR1 and CDR2 (germline): SGHTA, FQGNSA. This CDR3 comprises 16 residues.

The CDR3 here is CASSLGGFNQPQHF. In nucleotides, the CDR3 is TGTGCCAGCAGCTTAGGCGGATTCAATCAGCCCCAGCATTTT. J is TRBJ1-5 and V is TRBV13; no definite D call. V dropped 0 bases and J dropped 3 bases, with 6 bases sitting between them. This CDR3 region has 14 residues. Germline V gene data show CDR1 as PRHDT and CDR2 as FYEKMQ (reference sequence).